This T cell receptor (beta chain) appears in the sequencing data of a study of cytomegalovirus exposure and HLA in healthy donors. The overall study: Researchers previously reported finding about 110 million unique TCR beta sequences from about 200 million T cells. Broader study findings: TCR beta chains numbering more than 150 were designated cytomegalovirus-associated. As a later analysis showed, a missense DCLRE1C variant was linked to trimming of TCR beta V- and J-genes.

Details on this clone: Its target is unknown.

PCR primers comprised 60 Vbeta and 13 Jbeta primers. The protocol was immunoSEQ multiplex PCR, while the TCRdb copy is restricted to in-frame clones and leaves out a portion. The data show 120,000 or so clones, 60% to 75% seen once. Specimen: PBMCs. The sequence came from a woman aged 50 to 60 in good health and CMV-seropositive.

In DNA form, the CDR3 reads TGTGCCAGCAGCCCGGAGGTTTGGGGCGAGCAGTACTTC. Encoded protein: CASSPEVWGEQYF. This chain uses TRBV14 with TRBJ2-7; tentatively, D is TRBD2 (5 bases). V lost 4 bases and J lost 6, with 13 bases in between. The CDR3 spans 13 residues. CDR1 is SGHDN and CDR2 is FVKESK in the germline V gene.